What follows is one T cell receptor (beta chain) and its context. The sample is drawn from a study of blood T cell repertoires in COVID-19. V shed 0 bases and J 4 bases; nucleotides not matched to a gene: 9. CDR3 length: 17 amino acids. CDR1 is LGHNA, CDR2 YSLEER, per germline. The table came from immunoSEQ multiplex PCR; TCRdb's copy has only in-frame clones and leaves some out. The sample lists approximately 250,000 clones; roughly 80% were seen once. The chain carries TRBV4-3 and TRBJ2-7; 10 bases are shared with TRBD2. Sequencing was done on a sample of peripheral blood. This receptor was obtained from a man between 60 and 75 years old with acute or convalescent COVID-19. In DNA form, the CDR3 reads TGCGCCAGCAGCCAAGATTGGGCCTCTAGCGGGAGTTACGAGCAGTACTTC. The encoded protein is CASSQDWASSGSYEQYF.